This T cell receptor beta chain came from a study of T cell responses to AZD1222 COVID-19 vaccine. Findings and caveats of the study: Nearly half of spike-specific TCRs reportedly target variant regions that are unmutated in the B.1.351 and B.1.1.7 variants. The repertoires were collected only after the peak T cell response.

To note about this clone: The target antigen is unknown.

Germline V gene lookup returns CDR1 MNHEY and CDR2 SVGAGI. This CDR3 contains 13 residues. Trimming stripped 8 bases from V and 3 bases from J, with 11 bases between. The protocol was immunoSEQ multiplex PCR, while the TCRdb copy is restricted to in-frame clones and leaves out a portion. Of around 160,000 clones in the sample, roughly nine tenths were seen once. This TCR derives from an adult who received the AZD1222 COVID-19 vaccine. The chain employs TRBV6-5 and TRBJ1-5, with D uncertain. Sequencing was performed on peripheral blood, taken 28 days after the second AZD1222 dose. The CDR3 DNA sequence: TGTGCCAGCTCAGACGGAAACAATCAGCCCCAGCATTTT. It is translated as CASSDGNNQPQHF.